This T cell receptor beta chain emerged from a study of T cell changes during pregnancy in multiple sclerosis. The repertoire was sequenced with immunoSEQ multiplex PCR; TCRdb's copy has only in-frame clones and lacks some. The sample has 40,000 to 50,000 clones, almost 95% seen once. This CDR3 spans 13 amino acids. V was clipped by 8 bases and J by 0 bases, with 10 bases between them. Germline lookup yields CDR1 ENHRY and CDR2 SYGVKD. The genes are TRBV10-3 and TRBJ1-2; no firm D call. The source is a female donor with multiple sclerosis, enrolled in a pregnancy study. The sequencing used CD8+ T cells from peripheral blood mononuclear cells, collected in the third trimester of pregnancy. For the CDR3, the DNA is TGTGCCATCCGCCAGACTACTAACTATGGCTACACCTTC. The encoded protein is CAIRQTTNYGYTF.